The 21 T cell receptor beta chains below all came from one sample that was sequenced in a study of blood T cell repertoires in COVID-19. Data came from immunoSEQ multiplex PCR; TCRdb stores just in-frame clones and leaves some out. The data contain tens of thousands of clones, roughly four fifths of them singletons. Source material: peripheral blood. These receptors originate from a human donor in a cohort sampled during active COVID-19.

The chain joins TRBV4-2 to TRBJ2-7; maybe TRBD1 (5 bases). The CDR3 extends over 15 amino acids. Trimming shortened V by 0 bases and J by 2 bases, and 11 bases separated the two germline ends. Germline CDR1 and CDR2: LGHNA and YNFKEQ. The CDR3 bases are TGTGCCAGCAGCCAAGAAAAGGGGCAGACCTACGAGCAGTACTTC. This sequence encodes CASSQEKGQTYEQYF.

The V gene is TRBV5-1, the J gene TRBJ2-2; 7 bases agree with TRBD1. V was pared by 1 base and J by 4 bases, with 4 bases of the junction left unmatched. The V gene's germline CDR1 is SGHRS and CDR2 YFSETQ. The CDR3 is 15 amino acids. The CDR3, as DNA: TGCGCCAGCAGCTTGTGGGACAGTTCCACCGGGGAGCTGTTTTTT. It yields the protein CASSLWDSSTGELFF.

The chain has TRBV15 and TRBJ2-7, with D unresolved. The CDR3 contains 13 residues. Looked up from germline, CDR1 is LNHNV and CDR2 is YYDKDF (reference sequence). V shed 1 base and J shed 7 bases, with 11 bases lying between them. The CDR3 DNA reads TGTGCCACCAGCAGAGCGAGGCCCGGGGAGCAGTACTTC. This gives the protein CATSRARPGEQYF.

CDR3 DNA: TGTGCCAGCAGTTACACAGGGGAGGCCAACTATGGCTACACCTTC. Translated: CASSYTGEANYGYTF. The chain is built from TRBV27 and TRBJ1-2, with TRBD1 identical over 7 bases. Germline values: CDR1 MNHEY, CDR2 SMNVEV (reference sequence). The CDR3 runs 15 residues. V shed 4 bases and J 2 bases; nucleotides not matched to a gene: 7.

In this sample, this clone turned up a few times. V is TRBV5-1 and J is TRBJ1-4; 10 positions agree with TRBD1. The J segment lost 8 bases and the V segment lost 4 bases, leaving 8 bases of the junction unmatched. The CDR3 consists of 15 residues. Germline values: CDR1 SGHRS, CDR2 YFSETQ. For the CDR3, the DNA is TGCGCCAGCAGCCGAGACAGGGGGCTAGGAGAAAAACTGTTTTTT. It is translated as CASSRDRGLGEKLFF. Combining the CDR3 with reference TRBV5-1 and TRBJ1-4 gives the whole variable domain KAGVTQTPRYLIKTRGQQVTLSCSPISGHRSVSWYQQTPGQGLQFLFEYFSETQRNKGNFPGRFSGRQFSNSRSEMNVSTLELGDSALYLCASSRDRGLGEKLFFGSGTQLSVL.

The genes are TRBV28 and TRBJ1-2; 7 bases line up with TRBD1. Germline V lookup: CDR1 MDHEN, CDR2 SYDVKM. V lost 6 bases, J lost 3 bases, and 10 bases stayed unmatched. The CDR3 has 15 residues. The CDR3 coding sequence is TGTGCCAGCAGGAAGGGACAGCTTAATTACTATGGCTACACCTTC. Translating it yields CASRKGQLNYYGYTF.

The chain recombines TRBV27 with TRBJ1-4; D possibly corresponds to TRBD1 (5 bases). CDR1 and CDR2 (germline): MNHEY, SMNVEV (reference sequence). Between the trimmed V and J ends, which lost 2 bases and 2 bases, there was a span of 6 bases. The CDR3 spans 14 residues. CDR3 loop: CASSLRGTNEKLFF. The CDR3 nucleotides read TGTGCCAGCAGTTTACGGGGGACTAATGAAAAACTGTTTTTT.

The chain couples TRBV9 to TRBJ2-3, with a weak D call TRBD2 (6 bases). There are 17 residues in the CDR3. Trimming stripped 0 bases from V and 0 bases from J, with 14 bases between. CDR1 SGDLS and CDR2 YYNGEE come from the germline V gene. This CDR3 is CASSVESRGRSTDTQYF. For the CDR3, the DNA is TGTGCCAGCAGCGTAGAGTCACGGGGGAGAAGCACAGATACGCAGTATTTT.

This clone was counted a single time. The chain links TRBV5-1 to TRBJ2-5, with a tentative D call TRBD2 (7 bases). The CDR3 totals 14 residues. V was pared by 1 base and J by 5 bases, with 12 bases between. Looked up from germline, CDR1 is SGHRS and CDR2 is YFSETQ. The CDR3 loop reads CASSLSGGRETQYF. As DNA, the CDR3 is TGCGCCAGCAGCTTGTCGGGGGGCAGGGAGACCCAGTACTTC.

This clone was found once. The chain combines TRBV18 with TRBJ1-2, with 12 nucleotides matching TRBD1. J lost 1 base, V lost 3 bases, and 3 bases had no gene match. This CDR3 region has 16 residues. Germline V lookup: CDR1 KGHSH, CDR2 LQKENI. The CDR3 bases are TGTGCCAGCTCACCGGGACAGGGGGCCCGTAACTATGGCTACACCTTC. It is translated as CASSPGQGARNYGYTF.

The V and J genes are TRBV10-3 and TRBJ2-1; 8 nucleotides line up with TRBD2. Germline trimming cut 9 bases from V and 5 bases from J; bases unmatched to any gene: 15. CDR1 and CDR2 (germline): ENHRY, SYGVKD. This CDR3 region has 16 residues. The CDR3: CAIGTYLRGENNEQFF. The CDR3 DNA reads as TGTGCCATTGGGACCTACTTGCGGGGGGAAAACAATGAGCAGTTCTTC.

The count of this clone is one. This rearrangement joins TRBV5-1 to TRBJ2-6, with 7 bases matching TRBD1. The CDR3 sequence is 20 residues long. Trimming took 5 bases from V and 3 from J; bases not matched to a gene: 20. Germline lookup yields CDR1 SGHRS and CDR2 YFSETQ. The CDR3 spells CASRFSYDRARSSGANVLTF. The CDR3 coding sequence is TGCGCCAGCAGATTTAGTTACGACAGGGCTCGAAGCAGTGGGGCCAACGTCCTGACTTTC.

V and J are TRBV6-2 or TRBV6-3 and TRBJ2-7; D might be TRBD2 (5 bases). CDR1 MNHEY and CDR2 SVGEGT come from the germline V gene. The CDR3 runs 11 residues. V was clipped by 2 bases and J by 12 bases, with 11 bases between them. This CDR3 is CASSYLDWRYF. CDR3 nucleotides: TGTGCCAGCAGTTACCTGGACTGGAGGTACTTC.

The chain recombines TRBV5-8 with TRBJ2-5; tentative D call: TRBD1 (6 bases). The CDR3 totals 15 residues. V was pared by 5 bases and J by 2 bases, with 16 bases between. Germline V gives CDR1 SGHTS, CDR2 YDEGEE. The CDR3 sequence: CASSQELTGQETQYF. The CDR3 DNA reads as TGTGCCAGCAGTCAAGAGTTGACAGGACAAGAGACCCAGTACTTC.

This sequence joins TRBV7-8 and TRBJ1-2; 11 positions agree with TRBD1. Germline V CDR1 and CDR2: SGHVS, FQNEAQ. The length of the CDR3 is 13 residues. V was pared by 4 bases and J by 8 bases, with 3 bases of the junction left unmatched. DNA for the CDR3: TGTGCCAGCAGCTGGACAGGGGGCGAAGGCTACACCTTC. Protein sequence: CASSWTGGEGYTF. The variable domain in full, completed from reference TRBV7-8 and TRBJ1-2, reads GAGVSQSPRYKVAKRGQDVALRCDPISGHVSLFWYQQALGQGPEFLTYFQNEAQLDKSGLPSDRFFAERPEGSVSTLKIQRTQQEDSAVYLCASSWTGGEGYTFGSGTRLTVV.

The V and J genes are TRBV7-9 and TRBJ1-2; the match to TRBD1 covers 7 bases. The CDR3 consists of 13 residues. V was pared by 1 base and J by 8 bases, with 4 bases of the junction left unmatched. CDR1 is SEHNR and CDR2 is FQNEAQ in the germline V gene (reference sequence). DNA for the CDR3: TGTGCCAGCAGCTTAGAAGGGGGCGAGGGCTACACCTTC. It yields the protein CASSLEGGEGYTF.

This chain links TRBV4-3 with TRBJ2-1, with TRBD2 matching over 8 bases. Losses at the gene ends were 1 base for V and 8 bases for J; bases not matched to a gene: 7. From germline, CDR1 is LGHNA and CDR2 YSLEER. The CDR3 has 15 amino acids. CDR3 region: CASSQVIGGVYEQFF. DNA of the CDR3: TGCGCCAGCAGCCAAGTGATCGGGGGGGTCTATGAGCAGTTCTTC.

The chain couples TRBV6-1 to TRBJ1-4, with D perhaps TRBD1 (6 bases). Germline assignment: CDR1 MNHNS and CDR2 SASEGT. This CDR3 has 16 residues. Trimming left V 1 base short and J 4 bases short, with 13 bases between. The CDR3 bases are TGTGCCAGCAGTGAAGGAAGGACAGTTATTAATGAAAAACTGTTTTTT. It is translated as CASSEGRTVINEKLFF.

This sequence joins TRBV27 and TRBJ2-1; no definite D call. CDR1 and CDR2 from the germline V gene are MNHEY and SMNVEV (reference sequence). V was shortened by 3 bases and J by 9 bases, with 6 bases between the two germline ends. CDR3 length: 11 residues. The CDR3 protein is CASSFRGEQFF. CDR3 DNA: TGTGCCAGCAGTTTCCGAGGTGAGCAGTTCTTC.

The rearrangement links TRBV7-9 to TRBJ1-4; TRBD1 matches 8 bases. The CDR3 runs to 16 residues. Trimming at V came to 5 bases and at J to 1 base, leaving 6 bases not matched to a gene. The V gene's germline CDR1 is SEHNR and CDR2 FQNEAQ (reference sequence). The CDR3, as DNA: TGTGCCAGCAGCGAAGGACAGGGAGGAACTAATGAAAAACTGTTTTTT. This encodes CASSEGQGGTNEKLFF.

The V call is TRBV28, the J call TRBJ2-7; 13 bases align to TRBD2. The ends lost 8 bases at V and 5 bases at J; junction bases unmatched: 6. This CDR3 contains 14 residues. In germline, CDR1 is MDHEN, CDR2 SYDVKM. The CDR3 nucleotides are TGTGCCAGCTCCGGGACTAGCGGGGCCCACGAGCAGTACTTC. Translated, it gives CASSGTSGAHEQYF. Using reference TRBV28 and TRBJ2-7 for the parts outside the CDR3, the full variable domain is DVKVTQSSRYLVKRTGEKVFLECVQDMDHENMFWYRQDPGLGLRLIYFSYDVKMKEKGDIPEGYSVSREKKERFSLILESASTNQTSMYLCASSGTSGAHEQYFGPGTRLTVT.